This entry features one T cell receptor (beta chain) sequence. Its antigen remains unidentified. The source of the sample is a study of cytomegalovirus exposure and HLA in healthy donors. Background on the study: Earlier results showed roughly 120 million unique TCR beta sequences derived from roughly 200 million T cells.

Study outcomes and limitations: Based on reports, TCR beta sequences accurately predicted HLA-A and HLA-B alleles for most subjects. CMV serostatus was the sole immune exposure data available. Reports showed the classifier diagnosing cytomegalovirus status with high specificity and sensitivity.

It was with 60 Vbeta and 13 Jbeta primers that the PCR ran. Profiled with immunoSEQ multiplex PCR; TCRdb holds only in-frame clones, not every one. The sample lists around 94,000 clones, approximately 76% seen once, with 15% to 20% in the top ten. CDR1 and CDR2 from the germline V gene are LNHDA and SQIVND (reference sequence). CDR3 length: 15 amino acids. V shed 6 bases and J shed 3 bases, with 15 bases lying between them. Source material: PBMCs. The sequence was collected from a woman aged 55-70 years in good health and CMV-seropositive. The chain recombines TRBV19 with TRBJ2-1, with D possibly TRBD1 on 6 matching bases. The CDR3 sequence is CASSQDRTNYNEQFF. The CDR3 coding sequence is TGTGCCAGTAGCCAAGACAGGACGAACTACAATGAGCAGTTCTTC.